This paragraph covers one TCR beta chain sequence. Trimming at V came to 7 bases and at J to 4 bases, leaving 16 bases not matched to a gene. Germline V gene sequence: CDR1 MNHEY, CDR2 SMNVEV (reference sequence). The CDR3 is 17 amino acids. Sequencing was performed with immunoSEQ multiplex PCR; in TCRdb, only in-frame clones are kept and a portion is missing. Found here are 85,000 to 120,000 clones, around nine tenths of them singletons; the top ten hold around 2%. The data stem from a study of blood T cell repertoires in COVID-19. Across the whole study: Sample material is recorded as cDNA or gDNA derived from T cells, B-cell-depleted T cells, or PBMCs.

The V gene is TRBV27, the J gene TRBJ2-7; 10 bases match TRBD2. This TCR was recovered from a man in his fifties with active COVID-19. The source material was peripheral blood. The CDR3 reads CASTRGASGGVSYEQYF. In nucleotides, the CDR3 is TGTGCCAGCACCCGTGGGGCTAGCGGGGGCGTTAGTTACGAGCAGTACTTC.